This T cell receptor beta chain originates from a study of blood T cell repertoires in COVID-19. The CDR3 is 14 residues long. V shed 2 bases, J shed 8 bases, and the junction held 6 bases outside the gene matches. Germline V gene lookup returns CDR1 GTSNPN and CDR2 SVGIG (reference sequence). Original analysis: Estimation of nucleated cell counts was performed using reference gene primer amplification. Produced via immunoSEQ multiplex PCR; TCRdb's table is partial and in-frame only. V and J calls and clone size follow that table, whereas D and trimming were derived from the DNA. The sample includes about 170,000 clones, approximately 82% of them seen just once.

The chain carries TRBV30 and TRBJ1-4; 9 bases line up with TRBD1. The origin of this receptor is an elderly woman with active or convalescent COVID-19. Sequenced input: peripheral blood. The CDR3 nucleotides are TGTGCCTGGAGTAGACAGGGGGGGCTCGAAAAACTGTTTTTT. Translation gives CAWSRQGGLEKLFF.